The 24 T cell receptor beta chains listed next were all sequenced from one sample in a study of control samples from healthy donors and cancer patients (dated by TCRdb to about 2020). Library construction relied on the immunoSEQ multiplex PCR assay. Held by TCRdb, this immuneACCESS table contains in-frame sequences only and omits some clones. Under half of the omission traces to an unresolved V gene where checked; the cause of the rest is unknown. For this sample there are 25,000 to 35,000 clones; around 94% appear just once. The ten largest clonotypes hold under 7% of the sample. The sequencing input was blood. Receptors were obtained from a man aged 60-69 years in good health.

The sample holds a few counts of this clone. The CDR3 is CASSISSITQETQYF. The CDR3 DNA reads as TGTGCCAGTAGTATCTCCAGCATCACCCAAGAGACCCAGTACTTC. This chain joins TRBV19 and TRBJ2-5; D is uncertain. Between the trimmed V and J ends, which lost 3 bases and 1 base, there was a span of 12 bases. Germline loops: CDR1 LNHDA, CDR2 SQIVND (reference sequence). The CDR3 has 15 residues.

This clone has a single count. The rearrangement joins TRBV4-2 to TRBJ1-2; D is ambiguous. CDR1 is LGHNA, CDR2 YNFKEQ, per germline. With 0 bases removed from V and 2 bases from J, the gap between germline ends came to 7 bases. This CDR3 is 14 amino acids long. The CDR3 sequence: CASSQDAVNYGYTF. The CDR3 DNA follows: TGTGCCAGCAGCCAAGATGCAGTCAACTATGGCTACACCTTC.

The chain joins TRBV6-1 to TRBJ2-7; perhaps TRBD1 as D (6 bases). The germline V and J ends were trimmed by 0 bases and 4 bases, with 13 bases remaining between them. The CDR3 runs to 15 residues. The germline CDR1 and CDR2 sequences are MNHNS and SASEGT. The CDR3 DNA is TGTGCCAGCAGTGAAGCCAGGGGAACGGGGTACGAGCAGTACTTC. Amino acid sequence: CASSEARGTGYEQYF.

The chain is built from TRBV7-2 and TRBJ1-2, with D possibly matching TRBD1 (6 bases). The V gene's germline CDR1 is SGHTA and CDR2 FQGNSA. The ends were cut back, 3 bases at V and 4 bases at J, with 12 bases in the middle. The CDR3 is 14 residues long. CDR3 bases: TGTGCCAGCAGCTTCCAGGGGACGACCTATGGCTACACCTTC. Its translation is CASSFQGTTYGYTF.

This chain links TRBV6-5 with TRBJ1-1, with 8 bases lining up with TRBD1. Trimming removed 6 bases from V and 4 bases from J; junction bases left unmatched: 7. The CDR3 sequence is 14 residues long. Germline V gives CDR1 MNHEY, CDR2 SVGAGI. CDR3 DNA sequence: TGTGCCAGCAGCTACGGACAGGGCTCCACTGAAGCTTTCTTT. It codes for CASSYGQGSTEAFF.

The chain uses TRBV3-1 (or the pseudogene TRBV3-2) and TRBJ1-4, with no clear D. Trimming shortened V by 1 base and J by 10 bases, and 4 bases separated the two germline ends. This CDR3 spans 11 amino acids. CDR1 and CDR2 (germline): LGHDT, YNNKEL (reference sequence). CDR3 residues: CASSQGVKLFF. The CDR3 DNA reads as TGTGCCAGCAGCCAAGGAGTAAAACTGTTTTTT.

V gene TRBV2 combines with J gene TRBJ2-1; no reliable D call. V was pared by 4 bases and J by 2 bases, with 9 bases between. Germline loops: CDR1 SNHLY, CDR2 FYNNEI. The CDR3 covers 14 residues. The CDR3 region has the DNA TGTGCCAGCAGTGTGGTACAGACCTACAATGAGCAGTTCTTC. Its protein product is CASSVVQTYNEQFF.

The V and J genes are TRBV7-2 and TRBJ2-7; 7 bases match TRBD1. The germline V gene encodes CDR1 SGHTA and CDR2 FQGNSA. V dropped 5 bases and J dropped 4; count of bases not matched to a gene: 11. The CDR3 runs 15 residues. CDR3 region: CASSLSTGTVYEQYF. In DNA, the CDR3 is TGTGCCAGCAGCCTCTCGACCGGGACAGTTTACGAGCAGTACTTC.

The rearrangement joins TRBV9 to TRBJ1-1; 8 bases map to TRBD1. The CDR3 has 18 residues. The germline V gene has CDR1 SGDLS and CDR2 YYNGEE. With 4 bases clipped from V and 0 bases from J, the junction kept 14 bases outside the gene matches. CDR3 coding DNA: TGTGCCAGCAGCCCCTCATTAGGTCCGGGACAGGTGAACACTGAAGCTTTCTTT. It specifies CASSPSLGPGQVNTEAFF.

This chain joins TRBV19 and TRBJ1-1; 7 bases align to TRBD1. The CDR3 runs 15 residues. V trimming: 6 bases; J trimming: 3 bases; junction bases outside the gene matches: 10. CDR1 and CDR2 from the germline V gene are LNHDA and SQIVND (reference sequence). CDR3 loop: CASRTLRQGHTEAFF. In DNA form, the CDR3 reads TGTGCCAGTAGAACTCTCCGACAGGGACACACTGAAGCTTTCTTT.

The chain uses TRBV4-1 and TRBJ2-2, with D maybe TRBD1 (6 bases). The CDR3 has 16 residues. V was shortened by 4 bases and J by 0 bases, with 12 bases between the two germline ends. Germline V lookup: CDR1 MGHRA, CDR2 YSYEKL. The CDR3 nucleotides read TGCGCCAGCAGCCCCAGAGGGACACCGAACACCGGGGAGCTGTTTTTT. This gives the protein CASSPRGTPNTGELFF.

This chain links TRBV10-3 with TRBJ2-2; D unresolved. This CDR3 has 15 residues. V was cut by 2 bases and J by 0 bases, with 7 bases left in between. CDR1 ENHRY and CDR2 SYGVKD come from the germline V gene. The CDR3 spells CAISEEGPNTGELFF. The CDR3 bases are TGTGCCATCAGTGAGGAAGGGCCGAACACCGGGGAGCTGTTTTTT.

The rearrangement links TRBV6-6 to TRBJ1-1; possibly TRBD1 for D (5 bases). CDR1 and CDR2 (germline): MNHNY, SVGAGI (reference sequence). V was shortened by 2 bases and J by 4 bases, with 8 bases between the two germline ends. This CDR3 region has 13 residues. The CDR3 reads CASSYGGGTEAFF. The CDR3 nucleotides are TGTGCCAGCAGTTACGGGGGGGGCACTGAAGCTTTCTTT.

The rearrangement joins TRBV6-5 to TRBJ2-7; 9 bases match TRBD2. This CDR3 contains 15 residues. Trimming took 2 bases from V and 3 from J; bases not matched to a gene: 5. Per the germline V gene, CDR1 is MNHEY and CDR2 is SVGAGI. The CDR3 is CASSYASGAIYEQYF. The CDR3 nucleotides read TGTGCCAGCAGTTACGCTAGCGGGGCCATCTACGAGCAGTACTTC.

This clone was counted a single time. This chain connects TRBV28 to TRBJ1-4, with 10 bases identical to TRBD1. This CDR3 is built from 13 residues. V was clipped by 8 bases and J by 6 bases; unmatched bases: 3. Germline lookup yields CDR1 MDHEN and CDR2 SYDVKM. The CDR3, as DNA: TGTGCCAGCTCCGGGACAGGGGATGAAAAACTGTTTTTT. This encodes CASSGTGDEKLFF.

V gene TRBV5-1 combines with J gene TRBJ2-3; 8 positions agree with TRBD2. The germline V gene encodes CDR1 SGHRS and CDR2 YFSETQ. V trimming: 3 bases; J trimming: 0 bases; junction bases outside the gene matches: 3. The CDR3 contains 15 residues. CDR3 region: CASSSQRGSTDTQYF. CDR3 DNA sequence: TGCGCCAGCAGCTCCCAGCGGGGGAGCACAGATACGCAGTATTTT.

The rearrangement links TRBV7-8 to TRBJ1-4; the match to TRBD1 covers 7 bases. V lost 10 bases and J lost 4; bases outside the gene matches: 9. Germline-derived CDR1 and CDR2 are SGHVS and FQNEAQ. The CDR3 is made up of 14 amino acids. This CDR3 reads CATSPGGGNEKLFF. Here the CDR3 DNA reads TGTGCCACCTCCCCAGGGGGAGGTAATGAAAAACTGTTTTTT.

CDR3 residues: CASSRGGIPSSYEQYF. CDR3 nucleotides: TGTGCCAGCAGCAGAGGGGGGATACCCAGCTCCTACGAGCAGTACTTC. The chain links TRBV9 to TRBJ2-7, with D perhaps assigned TRBD1 or TRBD2 (6 bases each). The CDR3 has 16 amino acids. Trimming pared 4 bases from V and 0 bases from J, leaving 17 bases between. Germline assignment: CDR1 SGDLS and CDR2 YYNGEE.

The chain has TRBV9 and TRBJ1-2; 9 bases match TRBD1. CDR1 is SGDLS and CDR2 is YYNGEE in the germline V gene. The CDR3 runs to 16 residues. V shed 0 bases, J shed 1 base, and the junction held 4 bases outside the gene matches. As DNA, the CDR3 is TGTGCCAGCAGCGTAGAAACAGGGGGCCTTAACTATGGCTACACCTTC. Translated: CASSVETGGLNYGYTF. The variable domain in full, with the rest retrieved from reference TRBV9 and TRBJ1-2, is DSGVTQTPKHLITATGQRVTLRCSPRSGDLSVYWYQQSLDQGLQFLIQYYNGEERAKGNILERFSAQQFPDLHSELNLSSLELGDSALYFCASSVETGGLNYGYTFGSGTRLTVV.

V usage is TRBV3-1 (or the pseudogene TRBV3-2) and J usage is TRBJ2-3; no firm D call. This CDR3 has 15 amino acids. The V and J ends lost 3 bases and 0 bases respectively, with 10 bases between them. Per the germline V gene, CDR1 is LGHDT and CDR2 is YNNKEL (reference sequence). In DNA, the CDR3 is TGTGCCAGCAGCCAGGGCGTGGAGAGCACAGATACGCAGTATTTT. It encodes CASSQGVESTDTQYF.

The CDR3 region is CASRVGQNYGYTF. DNA of the CDR3: TGTGCCAGCAGGGTGGGACAGAACTATGGCTACACCTTC. This chain links TRBV5-4 with TRBJ1-2, with 7 bases matching TRBD1. Trimming at V came to 5 bases and at J to 2 bases, leaving 3 bases not matched to a gene. The CDR3 covers 13 residues. Germline values: CDR1 SGHNT, CDR2 YYREEE (reference sequence).

The gene calls are TRBV13 and TRBJ1-1; D possibly corresponds to TRBD1 (5 bases). This CDR3 is built from 12 residues. Germline lookup yields CDR1 PRHDT and CDR2 FYEKMQ (reference sequence). Trimming cost V 5 bases and J 7 bases, with 11 bases left between them. Written as DNA, the CDR3 is TGTGCCAGCAGCCCAAGACAGATTGAAGCTTTCTTT. It specifies CASSPRQIEAFF.

This clone was recorded once. The rearrangement joins TRBV9 to TRBJ2-1; 9 positions agree with TRBD2. The CDR3 is 15 residues long. The junction had 2 bases not matched to a gene; V was cut back by 0 bases and J by 4 bases. CDR1 and CDR2 from the germline V gene are SGDLS and YYNGEE. CDR3 loop: CASSVEGLAYNEQFF. CDR3 nucleotide sequence: TGTGCCAGCAGCGTAGAGGGACTAGCATACAATGAGCAGTTCTTC.

This clone was counted a single time. The DNA of the CDR3 is TGTGCCAGCAGCTCCCACAGGGGCGATAACACCGGGGAGCTGTTTTTT. It encodes CASSSHRGDNTGELFF. V is TRBV11-3 and J is TRBJ2-2, with 7 bases matching TRBD1. CDR1 is SGHNT and CDR2 is YENEEA in the germline V gene. Trimming took 4 bases from V and 2 from J; bases not matched to a gene: 7. The CDR3 covers 16 residues.